The TCR beta chain under discussion was sequenced for a study of radiotherapy plus CTLA-4 blockade in lung cancer. Study-wide background: Among all patients, 18% showed objective responses, while more than 25% had disease control. Whole-study results and caveats: Researchers report tumor-derived TCR clones expanding in blood after radiotherapy plus ipilimumab. Early blood T cell clone dynamics reportedly forecast response best, with interferon-beta.

Libraries were prepared by immunoSEQ multiplex PCR; TCRdb keeps only in-frame clonotypes and omits some of them. The table records 90,000 to 100,000 clones, about 86% of them present only once. About this clone: Its antigen remains unknown. The junction differs from germline at one of its ends, possibly a read error.

This CDR3 is 16 amino acids long. From germline, CDR1 is SSHAT and CDR2 FNYEAQ (reference sequence). Focal radiation and CTLA-4 blockade (ipilimumab) were tested in chemo-refractory metastatic non-small-cell lung cancer patients. The sample consisted of peripheral blood, taken from a patient treated with radiotherapy plus ipilimumab. This TCR was sampled from a human donor with non-small cell lung cancer that progressed on radiotherapy plus ipilimumab. This chain uses TRBV7-7 with TRBJ2-2; possibly TRBD1 or TRBD2 for D (6 bases each). CDR3 region: CASSTQLGGAGGELFF. Here the CDR3 DNA reads TGTGCTAGCAGCACCCAGCTGGGGGGCGCCGGCGGGGAGCTGTTTTTT.